These 4 T cell receptor beta chains came from one sample sequenced in a study of OX40 agonist ivuxolimab in advanced cancers. Using immunoSEQ multiplex PCR, the repertoire was profiled, and TCRdb retains in-frame clones only, with some absent. This sample carries 76,000 or so clones, approximately 85% of them seen once, and the ten largest clones take approximately 0.61%. Specimen: CD4+ or CD8+ T cells sorted from blood, collected in a trial of the OX40 agonist ivuxolimab. The origin of the receptors is an adult with an advanced solid tumor such as melanoma, head and neck, liver or kidney cancer.

V gene TRBV7-2 combines with J gene TRBJ2-2, with D unclear. V was shortened by 1 base and J by 8 bases, with 5 bases between the two germline ends. The CDR3 extends over 12 amino acids. Per germline, CDR1 SGHTA and CDR2 FQGNSA. CDR3 sequence: CASSLDGGELFF. For the CDR3, the DNA is TGTGCCAGCAGCTTAGACGGGGGGGAGCTGTTTTTT.

This rearrangement joins TRBV27 to TRBJ2-3, with TRBD1 matching 7 bases. V trimming: 5 bases; J trimming: 1 base; junction bases outside the gene matches: 6. The CDR3 sequence is 15 residues long. From germline, CDR1 is MNHEY and CDR2 SMNVEV (reference sequence). The CDR3 nucleotides read TGTGCCAGCAGTGCAGGGGGTGGTGGCACAGATACGCAGTATTTT. This sequence encodes CASSAGGGGTDTQYF.

The rearrangement joins TRBV4-3 to TRBJ2-5, with 9 bases fitting TRBD1. Germline loops: CDR1 LGHNA, CDR2 YSLEER. The CDR3 sequence is 14 residues long. Germline trimming cut 4 bases from V and 1 base from J; bases unmatched to any gene: 1. The CDR3 sequence is CASSPGQGQETQYF. DNA of the CDR3: TGCGCCAGCAGCCCGGGACAGGGCCAAGAGACCCAGTACTTC.

The rearrangement joins TRBV19 to TRBJ2-7; unclear D gene. The CDR3 runs to 15 residues. Germline V gene data show CDR1 as LNHDA and CDR2 as SQIVND (reference sequence). The ends were cut back, 0 bases at V and 1 base at J, with 10 bases in the middle. The CDR3 sequence is CASSIDPRSSYEQYF. In DNA, the CDR3 is TGTGCCAGTAGTATAGATCCAAGGAGTTCCTACGAGCAGTACTTC. Full variable domain (outside the CDR3, taken from reference TRBV19 and TRBJ2-7): DGGITQSPKYLFRKEGQNVTLSCEQNLNHDAMYWYRQDPGQGLRLIYYSQIVNDFQKGDIAEGYSVSREKKESFPLTVTSAQKNPTAFYLCASSIDPRSSYEQYFGPGTRLTVT.